The rows below give T cell receptor beta chains drawn from one sample of a study of T cell repertoires in aging, cancer and after chemotherapy. TCRdb re-called the multiplex PCR reads through MiXCR, storing one row per CDR3 protein. This table holds thousands of distinct CDR3 sequences, approximately 54% found once. Sample: blood. These TCRs come from a human donor with a blood cancer. The CDR3 runs from the conserved cysteine through the conserved F or W. Each record gives: D gene, V gene, clone size, J gene, CDR3 protein, CDR3 DNA. A D gene is named only where the DNA matches it firmly. Rows give clone size only sometimes, using once, few, many, or a class for an expanded clone.

TRBD2	TRBV5-4	-	TRBJ2-5	CASSSGTSGGAETQYF	TGTGCCAGCAGTTCCGGGACTAGCGGGGGGGCCGAGACCCAGTACTTC
TRBD1	TRBV6-1	-	TRBJ1-2	CASSEAPRQGHYGYTF	TGTGCCAGCAGTGAAGCGCCGAGACAGGGTCACTATGGCTACACCTTC
TRBD1	TRBV12-3/TRBV12-4	-	TRBJ2-7	CASRTGTGGSYEQYF	TGTGCCAGCAGAACCGGGACAGGTGGGTCCTACGAGCAGTACTTC
TRBD1	TRBV24-1	-	TRBJ2-1	CATSDLRGQGSNEQFF	TGTGCCACCAGTGATTTGCGGGGACAGGGAAGCAATGAGCAGTTCTTC
TRBD2	TRBV5-4	-	TRBJ2-1	CASSPWTSGRNEQFF	TGTGCCAGCAGCCCATGGACTAGCGGGAGGAATGAGCAGTTCTTC
-	TRBV30	few	TRBJ1-1	CAIRVFMAEAFF	TGTGCCATTAGGGTCTTCATGGCTGAAGCTTTCTTT
TRBD2	TRBV24-1	once	TRBJ2-2	CATSETGLAGGGTGELFF	TGTGCCACCAGTGAAACGGGACTAGCGGGGGGAGGTACCGGGGAGCTGTTTTTT
-	TRBV19	once	TRBJ2-3	CASSLIEPDTQYF	TGTGCCAGCAGCTTGATCGAGCCAGATACGCAGTATTTT
TRBD2	TRBV12-3/TRBV12-4	few	TRBJ2-2	CASSLRTRPNTGELFF	TGTGCCAGCAGCCTGAGGACTAGGCCCAACACCGGGGAGCTGTTTTTT
TRBD2	TRBV5-5	-	TRBJ2-3	CASSLVTSGGTDTQYF	TGTGCCAGCAGCTTGGTAACTAGCGGGGGAACAGATACGCAGTATTTT
-	TRBV5-5	-	TRBJ2-1	CASSLAYRYNEQFF	TGTGCCAGCAGCTTGGCGTACCGCTACAATGAGCAGTTCTTC
-	TRBV20-1	medium-sized	TRBJ1-6	CSASGSDNSPLHF	TGCAGTGCTTCAGGTTCCGATAATTCACCCCTCCACTTT
-	TRBV7-9	-	TRBJ1-1	CASSLVEETEAFF	TGTGCCAGCAGCTTAGTAGAAGAAACTGAAGCTTTCTTT
TRBD1	TRBV5-6	few	TRBJ1-3	CASMGQGLSGNTIYF	TGTGCCAGCATGGGACAGGGTCTCTCTGGAAACACCATATATTTT
TRBD1	TRBV19	-	TRBJ1-5	CASSIQGAEGPQHF	TGTGCCAGTAGTATCCAGGGGGCCGAGGGGCCCCAGCATTTT